This TCR beta chain was recovered during a study of monozygotic twins with inflammatory bowel disease. Study findings and constraints: Repertoire similarity did not differ between concordant and discordant twins, possibly owing to limited power. It was in IBD patients that TCRbeta diversity (inverse Simpson) was lower than in healthy co-twins.

As regards this clonotype: Its antigen is not identified.

UMIs were attached via template switching, each with a 6-nucleotide sample barcode. Each CDR3 protein gets one entry in TCRdb, which reprocessed the 5' RACE reads and gives no DNA. This listing includes around 200,000 distinct CDR3 sequences. The specimen was blood. This clonotype was obtained from a human donor with ulcerative colitis or Crohn's disease, or a healthy co-twin of an affected twin (not recorded which).

The CDR3 sequence is CSTLTGNTEAFF. The chain uses TRBV20-1 and TRBJ1-1; without DNA, the TCRdb call of TRBD1 cannot be checked. Germline loops: CDR1 DFQATT, CDR2 SNEGSKA (reference sequence). This CDR3 comprises 12 residues.